A selection of T cell receptor beta chains follows, all from one sample in a study of PD-1 blockade in mismatch repair-deficient tumors. Produced via immunoSEQ multiplex PCR; TCRdb's table is partial and in-frame only. The sample has some 66,000 clones, approximately 89% seen once. The material sequenced was peripheral blood, taken 52 weeks after starting pembrolizumab. The receptors stem from an adult with mismatch repair-deficient cancer. Each CDR3 is given with its conserved first and last residue. Each record gives: clone size, V gene, D gene, J gene, CDR3 DNA, CDR3 protein. The D gene is left open where the match is weak. Only some rows state a clone size, as once, few, many or a class for expanded clones.

abundance: .
v_gene: TRBV7-2
d_gene: TRBD2
j_gene: TRBJ2-1
CDR3nt: TGTGCCAGCAGCTTAGGGACTAGCGTTGCCTACAATGAGCAGTTCTTC
CDR3aa: CASSLGTSVAYNEQFF

abundance: .
v_gene: TRBV5-6
d_gene: TRBD2
j_gene: TRBJ2-1
CDR3nt: TGTGCCAGCAGGAAAGCGGGAGAAGGTTCCTACAATGAGCAGTTCTTC
CDR3aa: CASRKAGEGSYNEQFF

abundance: .
v_gene: TRBV7-2
d_gene: .
j_gene: TRBJ1-5
CDR3nt: TGTGCCAGCAGCTTAGGCAATCAGCCCCAGCATTTT
CDR3aa: CASSLGNQPQHF

abundance: .
v_gene: TRBV6-4
d_gene: TRBD2
j_gene: TRBJ2-2
CDR3nt: TGTGCCAGCAGTGACCGACTAGCGGGAGGGACCGGGGAGCTGTTTTTT
CDR3aa: CASSDRLAGGTGELFF

abundance: .
v_gene: TRBV11-2
d_gene: .
j_gene: TRBJ2-1
CDR3nt: TGTGCCAGCAGCTTAGGGTACCGGGACGATTACAATGAGCAGTTCTTC
CDR3aa: CASSLGYRDDYNEQFF

abundance: .
v_gene: TRBV5-6
d_gene: .
j_gene: TRBJ1-2
CDR3nt: TGTGCCAGCAGCTTGGCCGAGGGGAGTAACTATGGCTACACCTTC
CDR3aa: CASSLAEGSNYGYTF

abundance: .
v_gene: TRBV5-3
d_gene: .
j_gene: TRBJ1-2
CDR3nt: TGTGCCAGAAGCCCCTTAGGCTACACCTTC
CDR3aa: CARSPLGYTF

abundance: .
v_gene: TRBV6-1
d_gene: TRBD1
j_gene: TRBJ2-6
CDR3nt: TGTGCCAGCAGTGGGACAGGGGGCTCTGGGGCCAACGTCCTGACTTTC
CDR3aa: CASSGTGGSGANVLTF

abundance: .
v_gene: TRBV19
d_gene: TRBD1
j_gene: TRBJ2-7
CDR3nt: TGTGCCAGTAGAGTGACAGGGGGCCCCTACGAGCAGTACTTC
CDR3aa: CASRVTGGPYEQYF

abundance: .
v_gene: TRBV30
d_gene: TRBD2
j_gene: TRBJ2-1
CDR3nt: TGTGCCTGGACCCCCGGGGGACTAGCCCGTACCTACAATGAGCAGTTCTTC
CDR3aa: CAWTPGGLARTYNEQFF

abundance: .
v_gene: TRBV9
d_gene: .
j_gene: TRBJ2-7
CDR3nt: TGTGCCAGCAGCGTGTCTGACGGATACGAGCAGTACTTC
CDR3aa: CASSVSDGYEQYF

abundance: .
v_gene: TRBV7-9
d_gene: .
j_gene: TRBJ2-3
CDR3nt: TGTGCCAGCAGCTTGACACGGGGATGGGATACGCAGTATTTT
CDR3aa: CASSLTRGWDTQYF

abundance: .
v_gene: TRBV5-1
d_gene: .
j_gene: TRBJ1-4
CDR3nt: TGCGCCAGCAGCTACGAGGGACTGGAAACGATTAATGAAAAACTGTTTTTT
CDR3aa: CASSYEGLETINEKLFF

abundance: once
v_gene: TRBV5-1
d_gene: .
j_gene: TRBJ2-5
CDR3nt: TGCGCCAGCAGCAACCAAGGGGTGGTAGAGACCCAGTACTTC
CDR3aa: CASSNQGVVETQYF

abundance: .
v_gene: TRBV6-5
d_gene: .
j_gene: TRBJ2-1
CDR3nt: TGTGCCAGCACCAAGGGTGAAGGGTTTTACAATGAGCAGTTCTTC
CDR3aa: CASTKGEGFYNEQFF

abundance: .
v_gene: TRBV18
d_gene: TRBD2
j_gene: TRBJ2-2
CDR3nt: TGTGCCAGCTCACCAAGGACTAGCGGGAGAACCGGGGAGCTGTTTTTT
CDR3aa: CASSPRTSGRTGELFF

abundance: .
v_gene: TRBV11-2
d_gene: TRBD2
j_gene: TRBJ2-7
CDR3nt: TGTGCCAGCACCCCTAGCGGGAGTAAGGACGAGCAGTACTTC
CDR3aa: CASTPSGSKDEQYF

abundance: .
v_gene: TRBV25-1
d_gene: .
j_gene: TRBJ2-7
CDR3nt: TGTGCCAGCAGTGAATGCGACAGACAATACGAGCAGTACTTC
CDR3aa: CASSECDRQYEQYF

abundance: .
v_gene: TRBV11-1
d_gene: .
j_gene: TRBJ2-3
CDR3nt: TGTGCCAGCGCGGTGGCGGCAGATACGCAGTATTTT
CDR3aa: CASAVAADTQYF

abundance: .
v_gene: TRBV10-2
d_gene: TRBD2
j_gene: TRBJ2-3
CDR3nt: TGCGCCAGCAGTGCGTTGACTAGCGGGAGGGCCACAGATACGCAGTATTTT
CDR3aa: CASSALTSGRATDTQYF

abundance: once
v_gene: TRBV9
d_gene: TRBD2
j_gene: TRBJ2-3
CDR3nt: TGTGCCAGCAGCGTAGGGGGAGGGAGCACAGATACGCAGTATTTT
CDR3aa: CASSVGGGSTDTQYF

abundance: .
v_gene: TRBV11-1
d_gene: TRBD2
j_gene: TRBJ2-7
CDR3nt: TGTGCCAGCAGTAGAGCGGGAGGCGAAGTCGAGCAGTACTTC
CDR3aa: CASSRAGGEVEQYF

abundance: .
v_gene: TRBV11-2
d_gene: .
j_gene: TRBJ2-1
CDR3nt: TGTGCCAGCAGCGGGGGGTACAATGAGCAGTTCTTC
CDR3aa: CASSGGYNEQFF

abundance: .
v_gene: TRBV9
d_gene: .
j_gene: TRBJ2-2
CDR3nt: TGTGCCAGCAGCGTAGAGAATACCGGGGAGCTGTTTTTT
CDR3aa: CASSVENTGELFF

abundance: few
v_gene: TRBV5-4
d_gene: .
j_gene: TRBJ2-2
CDR3nt: TGTGCCAGCAGCTTGAAGGGGACGAGGGGCGGGGAGCTGTTTTTT
CDR3aa: CASSLKGTRGGELFF

abundance: .
v_gene: TRBV9
d_gene: .
j_gene: TRBJ1-2
CDR3nt: TGTGCCAGCAGTCCCAGGGAGAACTATGGCTACACCTTC
CDR3aa: CASSPRENYGYTF

abundance: .
v_gene: TRBV4-1
d_gene: TRBD2
j_gene: TRBJ2-2
CDR3nt: TGCGCCAGCAGCCAACTCTCCAGCGGGGGCACCGGGGAGCTGTTTTTT
CDR3aa: CASSQLSSGGTGELFF

abundance: .
v_gene: TRBV27
d_gene: TRBD2
j_gene: TRBJ2-2
CDR3nt: TGTGCCAGCAGTTTAACCCCCCCGACTAGCGGGATAATGAACACCGGGGAGCTGTTTTTT
CDR3aa: CASSLTPPTSGIMNTGELFF

abundance: .
v_gene: TRBV7-2
d_gene: TRBD2
j_gene: TRBJ2-3
CDR3nt: TGTGCCAGCAGCTTAGTTTATAGGGCGGGAGGGACAGATACGCAGTATTTT
CDR3aa: CASSLVYRAGGTDTQYF

abundance: .
v_gene: TRBV12-5
d_gene: .
j_gene: TRBJ2-5
CDR3nt: TGTGCTAGCGCTGATAACCTAGGGACCCAAGAGACCCAGTACTTC
CDR3aa: CASADNLGTQETQYF

abundance: .
v_gene: TRBV10-3
d_gene: TRBD1
j_gene: TRBJ1-2
CDR3nt: TGTGCCATCAGTGTAAGACAGGGCGTATCGTCGTATGATAACTATGGCTACACCTTC
CDR3aa: CAISVRQGVSSYDNYGYTF

abundance: .
v_gene: TRBV27
d_gene: .
j_gene: TRBJ2-7
CDR3nt: TGTGCCAGCAGTTTATCGGTCACCTCCTACGAGCAGTACTTC
CDR3aa: CASSLSVTSYEQYF

abundance: .
v_gene: TRBV9
d_gene: TRBD1
j_gene: TRBJ1-5
CDR3nt: TGTGCCAGCAGCGTCGGGACAGGTGGACATCAGCCCCAGCATTTT
CDR3aa: CASSVGTGGHQPQHF

abundance: .
v_gene: TRBV18
d_gene: .
j_gene: TRBJ1-3
CDR3nt: TGTGCCAGCTCACCATTAACAGGGAAAGTCTCTGGAAACACCATATATTTT
CDR3aa: CASSPLTGKVSGNTIYF

abundance: .
v_gene: TRBV4-3
d_gene: .
j_gene: TRBJ2-3
CDR3nt: TGCGCCAGCAGCCAAGAACCAGGGGGGAGCACAGATACGCAGTATTTT
CDR3aa: CASSQEPGGSTDTQYF

abundance: .
v_gene: TRBV27
d_gene: .
j_gene: TRBJ2-7
CDR3nt: TGTGCCAGCAGTCCGACACCGTACGAGCAGTACTTC
CDR3aa: CASSPTPYEQYF

abundance: .
v_gene: TRBV11-2
d_gene: TRBD2
j_gene: TRBJ2-1
CDR3nt: TGTGCCAGCAGCCCGAGGACTAGCGGTGGTAGCAATGAGCAGTTCTTC
CDR3aa: CASSPRTSGGSNEQFF

abundance: .
v_gene: TRBV9
d_gene: .
j_gene: TRBJ2-7
CDR3nt: TGTGCCAGCAGCGTAACCCCACGAGTCGACGGGCGCGAGCAGTACTTC
CDR3aa: CASSVTPRVDGREQYF

abundance: .
v_gene: TRBV29-1
d_gene: .
j_gene: TRBJ2-2
CDR3nt: TGCAGCGTCGGACGCTCGAACACCGGGGAGCTGTTTTTT
CDR3aa: CSVGRSNTGELFF

abundance: .
v_gene: TRBV21-1
d_gene: .
j_gene: TRBJ2-7
CDR3nt: TGTGCCAGCAGCAAACGATGGCGGCTAGCGGGAGAAGGATACGAGCAGTACTTC
CDR3aa: CASSKRWRLAGEGYEQYF

abundance: once
v_gene: TRBV5-1
d_gene: TRBD2
j_gene: TRBJ2-1
CDR3nt: TGCGCCAGCAGCTTGGGGGTCAGCGGGAGGTACAATGAGCAGTTCTTC
CDR3aa: CASSLGVSGRYNEQFF

abundance: .
v_gene: TRBV11-2
d_gene: .
j_gene: TRBJ1-4
CDR3nt: TGTGCCAGCAGCCTTACCGGGGCTGAAAAACTGTTTTTT
CDR3aa: CASSLTGAEKLFF

abundance: .
v_gene: TRBV27
d_gene: .
j_gene: TRBJ2-7
CDR3nt: TGTGCCAGCAGTTACGGGGGGCCCAACTCCTACGAGCAGTACTTC
CDR3aa: CASSYGGPNSYEQYF

abundance: .
v_gene: TRBV4-1
d_gene: TRBD2
j_gene: TRBJ2-1
CDR3nt: TGCGCCAGCAGCTCGACTAGCGGCCTCTACAATGAGCAGTTCTTC
CDR3aa: CASSSTSGLYNEQFF

abundance: .
v_gene: TRBV11-1
d_gene: .
j_gene: TRBJ1-1
CDR3nt: TGTGCCAGCAGCTTAGGTGGTCGGGCCCCGGGCACTGAAGCTTTCTTT
CDR3aa: CASSLGGRAPGTEAFF

abundance: once
v_gene: TRBV5-1
d_gene: TRBD1
j_gene: TRBJ1-1
CDR3nt: TGCGCCAGCAGCTTCCGGGACAGGGGAATACCTGAAGCTTTCTTT
CDR3aa: CASSFRDRGIPEAFF

abundance: .
v_gene: TRBV10-3
d_gene: TRBD1
j_gene: TRBJ1-4
CDR3nt: TGTGCCATCAGCTCCGGGACAGCAACTAATGAAAAACTGTTTTTT
CDR3aa: CAISSGTATNEKLFF

abundance: once
v_gene: TRBV28
d_gene: TRBD2
j_gene: TRBJ2-7
CDR3nt: TGTGCCAGCTTGGGGACTAGAATGATTTACGAGCAGTACTTC
CDR3aa: CASLGTRMIYEQYF

abundance: few
v_gene: TRBV7-9
d_gene: .
j_gene: TRBJ2-7
CDR3nt: TGTGCCAGCAGCGGACCCCTCAGCGGCGAGCAGTACTTC
CDR3aa: CASSGPLSGEQYF

abundance: .
v_gene: TRBV6-6
d_gene: .
j_gene: TRBJ1-2
CDR3nt: TGTGCCAGCAGGGGCCCAGGCACGCCGCTAAACTATGGCTACACCTTC
CDR3aa: CASRGPGTPLNYGYTF

abundance: once
v_gene: TRBV10-3
d_gene: .
j_gene: TRBJ1-3
CDR3nt: TGTGCCATCAGTGAATTACGCTCTGGAAACACCATATATTTT
CDR3aa: CAISELRSGNTIYF

abundance: .
v_gene: TRBV30
d_gene: .
j_gene: TRBJ2-4
CDR3nt: TGTGCCTGGGAACCGGGCCAAAACATTCAGTACTTC
CDR3aa: CAWEPGQNIQYF

abundance: .
v_gene: TRBV28
d_gene: TRBD1
j_gene: TRBJ2-7
CDR3nt: TGTGCCAGCAGTCCCGACAGGGTTGGCTACGAGCAGTACTTC
CDR3aa: CASSPDRVGYEQYF

abundance: .
v_gene: TRBV7-2
d_gene: TRBD1
j_gene: TRBJ2-1
CDR3nt: TGTGCCAGCAGCTATAGAGGGACAGGGATAATTAATGAGCAGTTCTTC
CDR3aa: CASSYRGTGIINEQFF

abundance: .
v_gene: TRBV14
d_gene: TRBD2
j_gene: TRBJ2-3
CDR3nt: TGTGCCAGCAGCCAAGGCGGGAGGGCCACAGATACGCAGTATTTT
CDR3aa: CASSQGGRATDTQYF

abundance: .
v_gene: TRBV4-1
d_gene: .
j_gene: TRBJ2-1
CDR3nt: TGCGCCAGCAGACAGATAGCTGTTCTCTACAATGAGCAGTTCTTC
CDR3aa: CASRQIAVLYNEQFF

abundance: .
v_gene: TRBV7-9
d_gene: .
j_gene: TRBJ1-2
CDR3nt: TGTGCCAGCAGCATTTCCGGAGGCTACACCTTC
CDR3aa: CASSISGGYTF

abundance: few
v_gene: TRBV5-6
d_gene: .
j_gene: TRBJ1-2
CDR3nt: TGTGCCAGCAGCGTCGGTCACTATGGCTACACCTTC
CDR3aa: CASSVGHYGYTF

abundance: .
v_gene: TRBV4-1
d_gene: TRBD1
j_gene: TRBJ2-7
CDR3nt: TGCGCCAGCAGCCAACTCCGGACAGGGTCCTACGAGCAGTACTTC
CDR3aa: CASSQLRTGSYEQYF